This TCR beta chain was sequenced for a study of T cells in Graves' hyperthyroidism and ophthalmopathy. Overall study: Staff took peripheral blood when the initial diagnosis was made, before any treatment began.

With duration under 3 months, ophthalmopathy was active: Clinical Activity Score at least 3, NOSPECS at least 4. The authors obtained PBMCs from 10 ml of fresh peripheral blood. Whole-study findings and limits: Ophthalmopathy was predicted by the model a median of approximately 6 months ahead of onset.

V was clipped by 5 bases and J by 6 bases; unmatched bases: 9. The CDR3 loop spans 14 amino acids. Germline V lookup: CDR1 SEHNR, CDR2 FQNEAQ (reference sequence). TCR beta CDR3 regions were amplified from RNA. HTBI primers were the set used in a first-round RT-PCR of the TCR CDR3. A single record per CDR3 protein comes from TCRdb applying MiXCR to the multiplex PCR reads. The repertoire holds 300,000 to 450,000 distinct CDR3 sequences, with around a sixth as singletons. This clonotype has a handful of counts. Its specificity is not known. The chain is built from TRBV7-9 and TRBJ2-7; 8 nucleotides align to TRBD1. The TCR comes from a man younger than 35 with Graves' ophthalmopathy. Sequenced input: blood. The CDR3 coding sequence is TGTGCCAGCAGCCCCAAGACAGGGGTCCGCGAGCAGTACTTC. Translating it yields CASSPKTGVREQYF.